This TCR beta chain is drawn from a study of CD8 T cells in Susac syndrome. Study findings and constraints: Only a relatively small number of individuals were included in the TCR sequencing and HLA analysis.

There are 16 residues in the CDR3. J lost 2 bases, V lost 6 bases, and 8 bases had no gene match. Germline lookup yields CDR1 MDHEN and CDR2 SYDVKM. CD8+ and CD4+ T cells were negatively isolated; TEMRA cells were FACS-enriched. Random hexamers were used to reverse transcribe about 0.45 to 1 ug of RNA. Amplification of the TCR beta CDR3 was carried out by immunoSEQ multiplex PCR, which spanned a total of 54 Vbeta and 13 Jbeta segments. TCRdb used MiXCR to reprocess the immunoSEQ multiplex PCR reads, holding one entry per CDR3 protein. The sample contains approximately 300,000 distinct CDR3 sequences, approximately 90% of which appear only once. A word on this clonotype: Its cognate antigen is unknown.

The receptor's source is a human donor with multiple sclerosis. The V call is TRBV28, the J call TRBJ2-7, with 12 bases aligning to TRBD2. Sample: CD8+ T cells from PBMCs. CDR3 in amino acids: CASSLIGLAGTYEQYF. The DNA of the CDR3 is TGTGCCAGCAGCCTAATCGGACTAGCGGGAACCTACGAGCAGTACTTC. Supplemented by reference TRBV28 and TRBJ2-7, the full variable domain reads DVKVTQSSRYLVKRTGEKVFLECVQDMDHENMFWYRQDPGLGLRLIYFSYDVKMKEKGDIPEGYSVSREKKERFSLILESASTNQTSMYLCASSLIGLAGTYEQYFGPGTRLTVT.